The 29 T cell receptor beta chains given below trace back to one sample, sequenced in a study of blood T cell repertoires in COVID-19 (TCRdb year 2020). Library method: the immunoSEQ multiplex PCR assay. The table was pulled from immuneACCESS by TCRdb, which kept in-frame rearrangements only. Such tables lose some clones; where checked, under half of the loss comes from unresolved V genes, and the rest has no known cause. The sample table holds 250,000 to 300,000 clones, of which about 91% were seen once. The ten largest clones take up roughly an eighth of the sample. The specimen was peripheral blood. These TCRs come from a woman aged 55-69 years with acute or convalescent COVID-19.

The chain uses TRBV9 and TRBJ1-1; 9 nucleotides line up with TRBD1. The CDR3 length is 16 residues. V was clipped by 0 bases and J by 3 bases; unmatched bases: 6. The V gene's germline CDR1 is SGDLS and CDR2 YYNGEE. The CDR3 DNA sequence: TGTGCCAGCAGCGTAGAACAGGGGGCCCCGTACACTGAAGCTTTCTTT. The encoded protein is CASSVEQGAPYTEAFF.

This chain connects TRBV11-2 to TRBJ2-7; 11 bases map to TRBD2. This CDR3 has 15 residues. Germline V CDR1 and CDR2: SGHAT, FQNNGV. V trimming: 5 bases; J trimming: 0 bases; junction bases outside the gene matches: 3. CDR3 nucleotide sequence: TGTGCCAGCAGCAAGGGACTAGCGGTCTCCTACGAGCAGTACTTC. It translates to CASSKGLAVSYEQYF.

J is TRBJ1-2 and V is TRBV7-2; 9 bases agree with TRBD1. Germline-derived CDR1 and CDR2 are SGHTA and FQGNSA. The ends lost 5 bases at V and 3 bases at J; junction bases unmatched: 13. This CDR3 spans 17 amino acids. In DNA form, the CDR3 reads TGTGCCAGCAGCCCCAACCCCGGGACAGGGTTGGACTATGGCTACACCTTC. Residues: CASSPNPGTGLDYGYTF.

This chain joins TRBV7-9 and TRBJ2-3, with TRBD2 matching 13 bases. Trimming removed 4 bases from V and 2 bases from J; junction bases left unmatched: 6. This CDR3 has 17 amino acids. The germline CDR1 and CDR2 sequences are SEHNR and FQNEAQ (reference sequence). Here the CDR3 reads CASSSGGLAGNTDTQYF. In nucleotides, the CDR3 is TGTGCCAGCAGCTCGGGGGGACTAGCGGGAAACACAGATACGCAGTATTTT. Using reference TRBV7-9 and TRBJ2-3 for the parts outside the CDR3, the full variable domain is DTGVSQNPRHKITKRGQNVTFRCDPISEHNRLYWYRQTLGQGPEFLTYFQNEAQLEKSRLLSDRFSAERPKGSFSTLEIQRTEQGDSAMYLCASSSGGLAGNTDTQYFGPGTRLTVL.

The gene calls are TRBV7-2 and TRBJ2-7; TRBD1 agrees at 11 bases. V was clipped by 5 bases and J by 4 bases; unmatched bases: 4. This CDR3 comprises 14 residues. CDR1 and CDR2 from the germline V gene are SGHTA and FQGNSA. Here the CDR3 reads CASSPGTGGYEQYF. For the CDR3, the DNA is TGTGCCAGCAGCCCCGGGACAGGGGGGTACGAGCAGTACTTC.

The V call is TRBV29-1, the J call TRBJ2-5; 8 bases agree with TRBD1. The CDR3 runs to 14 residues. The junction had 10 bases not matched to a gene; V was cut back by 5 bases and J by 5 bases. Germline CDR1 reads SQVTM; CDR2 reads ANQGSEA. This CDR3 is CSVLLRGREETQYF. In DNA, the CDR3 is TGCAGCGTTCTTCTCAGGGGGCGCGAGGAGACCCAGTACTTC. Together with reference TRBV29-1 and TRBJ2-5, the CDR3 gives the full variable domain: SAVISQKPSRDICQRGTSLTIQCQVDSQVTMMFWYRQQPGQSLTLIATANQGSEATYESGFVIDKFPISRPNLTFSTLTVSNMSPEDSSIYLCSVLLRGREETQYFGPGTRLLVL.

The chain carries TRBV10-1 and TRBJ1-2; D gene ambiguous. This CDR3 comprises 15 residues. V lost 6 bases and J lost 8, with 22 bases in between. Germline CDR1 is WNHNN and CDR2 is SYGVQD (reference sequence). CDR3 amino acids: CASRDPDGGMWGYTF. CDR3 DNA: TGCGCCAGCAGAGACCCGGACGGAGGTATGTGGGGCTACACCTTC.

The chain is built from TRBV2 and TRBJ2-1; 12 bases line up with TRBD1. Germline V gene data show CDR1 as SNHLY and CDR2 as FYNNEI. The CDR3 sequence is 16 residues long. With 4 bases clipped from V and 4 bases from J, the junction kept 5 bases outside the gene matches. For the CDR3, the DNA is TGTGCCAGCAGTGTCGGGACAGGGGGCTTGTACAATGAGCAGTTCTTC. Protein: CASSVGTGGLYNEQFF.

This clone has just one count. The chain recombines TRBV12-3 or TRBV12-4 with TRBJ1-4; D is unclear. The CDR3 consists of 13 residues. Trimming removed 2 bases at V and 7 bases at J, with 8 bases between. CDR3 residues: CASSLNVREKLFF. CDR3 nucleotides: TGTGCCAGCAGTTTAAATGTCCGTGAAAAACTGTTTTTT.

The rearrangement uses TRBV18 and TRBJ2-3, with TRBD1 as a possible D gene (6 bases). There are 13 residues in the CDR3. CDR1 is KGHSH, CDR2 LQKENI, per germline. Trimming shortened V by 4 bases and J by 3 bases, and 8 bases separated the two germline ends. DNA of the CDR3: TGTGCCAGCTCACGGGACACAACAGATACGCAGTATTTT. Its protein is CASSRDTTDTQYF.

The chain employs TRBV5-1 and TRBJ1-2; 10 nucleotides line up with TRBD1. Germline V gene data show CDR1 as SGHRS and CDR2 as YFSETQ. There are 13 residues in the CDR3. With V trimmed by 4 bases and J by 8 bases, 5 bases remained unmatched. The CDR3, as DNA: TGCGCCAGCAGCCTGGGACAGGGGACCGGCTACACCTTC. Protein product: CASSLGQGTGYTF.

The V gene is TRBV28, the J gene TRBJ1-2, with no clear D. V lost 5 bases to trimming and J lost 4 bases, with 8 bases between them. The germline V gene encodes CDR1 MDHEN and CDR2 SYDVKM. The CDR3 extends over 12 amino acids. CDR3 DNA sequence: TGTGCCAGCAGTGTCCCATTCTATGGCTACACCTTC. Amino acids: CASSVPFYGYTF.

This CDR3 reads CASGSQTGTSIWEQFF. Here the CDR3 DNA reads TGTGCTAGTGGTTCCCAAACCGGGACTTCCATATGGGAGCAGTTCTTC. This chain uses TRBV12-5 with TRBJ2-1; tentatively, D is TRBD2 (6 bases). The CDR3 spans 16 residues. Trimming shortened V by 4 bases and J by 10 bases, and 23 bases separated the two germline ends. Germline V lookup: CDR1 LGHNT, CDR2 FRNRAP.

In nucleotides, the CDR3 is TGTGCCAGCAGTGATCCGGGTCGGCAGGGACTCGGAAACACCATATATTTT. Amino acid sequence: CASSDPGRQGLGNTIYF. J is TRBJ1-3 and V is TRBV2, with D tentatively TRBD1 (5 bases). V was pared by 3 bases and J by 4 bases, with 19 bases between. CDR3 length: 17 amino acids. The germline V gene has CDR1 SNHLY and CDR2 FYNNEI.

V and J are TRBV5-4 and TRBJ2-1; perhaps TRBD2 as D (5 bases). This CDR3 has 11 residues. CDR1 SGHNT and CDR2 YYREEE come from the germline V gene (reference sequence). Trimming took 3 bases from V and 8 from J, leaving 6 bases between them. The CDR3 sequence is CASSSGDEQFF. CDR3 nucleotides: TGTGCCAGCAGCTCCGGGGATGAGCAGTTCTTC.

The CDR3 DNA is TGTGCCAGCAGCCAAGGACGGACACTTAGCACTGAAGCTTTCTTT. Protein product: CASSQGRTLSTEAFF. This chain links TRBV3-1 (or the pseudogene TRBV3-2) with TRBJ1-1; TRBD1 might be the D (5 bases). CDR3 length: 15 amino acids. V shed 1 base and J shed 4 bases, with 13 bases lying between them. Germline CDR1 reads LGHDT; CDR2 reads YNNKEL (reference sequence).

The chain links TRBV7-2 to TRBJ2-5; 9 bases align to TRBD1. Germline-derived CDR1 and CDR2 are SGHTA and FQGNSA. Trimming removed 4 bases from V and 5 bases from J; junction bases left unmatched: 11. The CDR3 consists of 16 residues. The CDR3 reads CASSYQPGQGWETQYF. The CDR3 nucleotides read TGTGCCAGCAGCTATCAACCGGGACAGGGATGGGAGACCCAGTACTTC.

Here the CDR3 reads CASGWDRDSYEQYF. CDR3 coding DNA: TGTGCCAGCGGTTGGGACAGGGACTCCTACGAGCAGTACTTC. This chain connects TRBV2 to TRBJ2-7; 9 bases map to TRBD1. This CDR3 is 14 amino acids long. Trimming took 8 bases from V and 0 from J; bases not matched to a gene: 5. CDR1 is SNHLY and CDR2 is FYNNEI in the germline V gene.

V gene TRBV5-1 combines with J gene TRBJ1-6; no reliable D call. V lost 0 bases to trimming and J lost 7 bases, with 11 bases between them. Germline CDR1 is SGHRS and CDR2 is YFSETQ. The CDR3 totals 15 residues. This chain's CDR3 is CASSLASSSNSPLHF. As DNA, the CDR3 is TGCGCCAGCAGCTTGGCTAGCAGTTCCAATTCACCCCTCCACTTT. The full variable domain, in which reference TRBV5-1 and TRBJ1-6 provide the parts outside the CDR3, is KAGVTQTPRYLIKTRGQQVTLSCSPISGHRSVSWYQQTPGQGLQFLFEYFSETQRNKGNFPGRFSGRQFSNSRSEMNVSTLELGDSALYLCASSLASSSNSPLHFGNGTRLTVT.

As to this clone: Other DNA sequences in this specimen translate into the identical CDR3. The CDR3 here is CASSTGQGRYGYTF. In DNA form, the CDR3 reads TGTGCCAGTAGTACCGGACAGGGACGATATGGCTACACCTTC. This chain joins TRBV19 and TRBJ1-2; TRBD1 matches 8 bases. Looked up from germline, CDR1 is LNHDA and CDR2 is SQIVND (reference sequence). Trimming removed 4 bases from V and 5 bases from J; junction bases left unmatched: 6. There are 14 residues in the CDR3.

The chain links TRBV7-2 to TRBJ2-2; the D gene is possibly TRBD2 (5 bases). The CDR3 covers 15 residues. Trimming cost V 4 bases and J 2 bases, with 11 bases left between them. CDR1 SGHTA and CDR2 FQGNSA come from the germline V gene. CDR3 coding DNA: TGTGCCAGCAGCTCCCGGGGTTTAAACACCGGGGAGCTGTTTTTT. This sequence encodes CASSSRGLNTGELFF.

This clone was recorded once. The chain carries TRBV7-8 and TRBJ2-7; D possibly corresponds to TRBD1 (6 bases). This CDR3 is built from 14 residues. Trimming cost V 4 bases and J 1 base, with 11 bases left between them. The germline gives CDR1 SGHVS, CDR2 FQNEAQ. This CDR3 reads CASSSRTDSYEQYF. DNA for the CDR3: TGTGCCAGCAGCTCAAGGACAGATTCCTACGAGCAGTACTTC.

This clone showed up just once. The rearrangement uses TRBV4-1 and TRBJ2-2; 13 bases align to TRBD2. Germline lookup yields CDR1 MGHRA and CDR2 YSYEKL. The CDR3 is 17 amino acids. J was trimmed by 1 base and V by 4 bases; bases with no gene match: 3. CDR3 sequence reads: CASSPGLAGVNTGELFF. The CDR3 DNA sequence: TGCGCCAGCAGCCCAGGACTAGCGGGGGTGAACACCGGGGAGCTGTTTTTT.

This clone showed up just once. This chain links TRBV28 with TRBJ2-3; possibly TRBD1 for D (6 bases). Trimming pared 7 bases from V and 1 base from J, leaving 21 bases between. Per the germline V gene, CDR1 is MDHEN and CDR2 is SYDVKM. CDR3 length: 17 residues. DNA for the CDR3: TGTGCCAGCACCCTTCAGCCCCACAGGGTAGGCACAGATACGCAGTATTTT. It translates to CASTLQPHRVGTDTQYF. Full variable domain (outside the CDR3, taken from reference TRBV28 and TRBJ2-3): DVKVTQSSRYLVKRTGEKVFLECVQDMDHENMFWYRQDPGLGLRLIYFSYDVKMKEKGDIPEGYSVSREKKERFSLILESASTNQTSMYLCASTLQPHRVGTDTQYFGPGTRLTVL.

This sequence joins TRBV7-9 and TRBJ1-2, with D maybe TRBD1 (5 bases). V dropped 5 bases and J dropped 8 bases, with 15 bases sitting between them. CDR3 length: 13 residues. Germline loops: CDR1 SEHNR, CDR2 FQNEAQ (reference sequence). The CDR3 coding sequence is TGTGCCAGCAGCCCCACAGGCGGTGGAGGCTACACCTTC. Translated, it gives CASSPTGGGGYTF.

This rearrangement joins TRBV15 to TRBJ2-7; 7 bases align to TRBD2. Germline V gene sequence: CDR1 LNHNV, CDR2 YYDKDF (reference sequence). This CDR3 is 16 amino acids long. Unmatched junction bases numbered 8, after V lost 1 base and J lost 2 bases. In DNA, the CDR3 is TGTGCCACCAGCAGAGGCGGGGGAAATGGCGCCTACGAGCAGTACTTC. This codes for CATSRGGGNGAYEQYF.

The chain couples TRBV28 to TRBJ1-1; 7 bases line up with TRBD1. The J segment lost 4 bases and the V segment lost 3 bases, leaving 5 bases of the junction unmatched. The CDR3 spans 14 residues. Germline V gene sequence: CDR1 MDHEN, CDR2 SYDVKM. The CDR3 sequence is CASSLGTVVTEAFF. In nucleotides, the CDR3 is TGTGCCAGCAGTTTGGGGACAGTGGTCACTGAAGCTTTCTTT. Full variable domain (missing parts from reference TRBV28 and TRBJ1-1): DVKVTQSSRYLVKRTGEKVFLECVQDMDHENMFWYRQDPGLGLRLIYFSYDVKMKEKGDIPEGYSVSREKKERFSLILESASTNQTSMYLCASSLGTVVTEAFFGQGTRLTVV.

The chain has TRBV19 and TRBJ2-7; D not resolved. Looked up from germline, CDR1 is LNHDA and CDR2 is SQIVND (reference sequence). There are 14 residues in the CDR3. V lost 1 base to trimming and J lost 1 base, with 8 bases between them. The CDR3 nucleotides read TGTGCCAGTAGTATAGGCGAAATATCCTACGAGCAGTACTTC. Amino acid sequence: CASSIGEISYEQYF.

CDR3: CASSLRQYSADTQYF. The CDR3 nucleotides read TGTGCCAGCAGCTTACGACAGTACAGCGCAGATACGCAGTATTTT. The V and J genes are TRBV7-8 and TRBJ2-3; D perhaps matches TRBD1 (5 bases). CDR3 length: 15 residues. Germline CDR1 reads SGHVS; CDR2 reads FQNEAQ. The germline V and J ends were trimmed by 2 bases and 4 bases, with 13 bases remaining between them.